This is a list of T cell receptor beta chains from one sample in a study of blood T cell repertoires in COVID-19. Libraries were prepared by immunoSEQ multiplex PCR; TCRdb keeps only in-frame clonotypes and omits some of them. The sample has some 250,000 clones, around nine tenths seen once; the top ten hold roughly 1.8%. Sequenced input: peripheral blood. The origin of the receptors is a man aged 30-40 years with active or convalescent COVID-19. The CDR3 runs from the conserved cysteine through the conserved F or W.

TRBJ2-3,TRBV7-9,CASSFDTITDTQYF
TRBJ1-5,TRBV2,CASSAWETQPQHF
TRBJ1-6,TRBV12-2,CASRCDRGSNSPLHF
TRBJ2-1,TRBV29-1,CSVRSGGYLNEQFF
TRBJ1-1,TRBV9,CASSVETEVWPEAFF
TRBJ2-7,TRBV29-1,CSATGQGNYEQYF
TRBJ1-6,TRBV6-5,CASSSEGQVPSPLHF
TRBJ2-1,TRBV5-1,CASSLEGTGSNEQFF
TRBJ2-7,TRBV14,CASSQVSLRTGSYEQYF
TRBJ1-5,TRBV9,CASALGQGGNQPQHF
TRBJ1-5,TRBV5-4,CASSLDRDQPQHF
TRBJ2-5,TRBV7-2,CASSQGRQRNQETQYF
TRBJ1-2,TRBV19,CASIPRTGAPVGYTF
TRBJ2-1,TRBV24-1,CATSDAIYNEQFF
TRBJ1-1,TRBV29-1,CSGRTGRTEAFF
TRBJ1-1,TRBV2,CASSEAGTPNTEAFF
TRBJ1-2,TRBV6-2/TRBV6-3,CASSYSGQHYGYTF
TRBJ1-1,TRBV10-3,CAISDPGIDTEAFF
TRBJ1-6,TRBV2,CASSEPRSSGGSPLHF
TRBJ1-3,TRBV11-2,CASSLDRTGTGRNTIYF
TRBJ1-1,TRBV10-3,CAISQGETEAFF
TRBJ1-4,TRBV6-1,CASSEAASATNEKLFF
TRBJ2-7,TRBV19,CASTGGQPSREQYF
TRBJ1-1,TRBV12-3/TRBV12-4,CASSFGMEAFF
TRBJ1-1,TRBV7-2,CASSLGSDEAFF
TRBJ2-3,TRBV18,CASSLGLAGVLTDTQYF
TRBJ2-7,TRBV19,CASGVGLSYEQYF
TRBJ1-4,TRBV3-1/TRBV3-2,CASSHRDRLNEKLFF
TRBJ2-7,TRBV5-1,CASSLAVGRGPAYEQYF
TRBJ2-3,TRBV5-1,CASSWTGGRGTDTQYF
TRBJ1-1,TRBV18,CASSPGTGVGNTEAFF
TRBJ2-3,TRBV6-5,CASSSGAGGDTQYF
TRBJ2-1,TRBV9,CASSPQTGQPYNEQFF
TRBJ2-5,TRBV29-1,CSAGGGGAETQYF
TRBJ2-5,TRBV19,CASSIGTSGGQETQYF
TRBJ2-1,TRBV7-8,CASSLGVLGVEGANNEQFF
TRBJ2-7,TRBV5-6,CASSLPAGRYEQYF